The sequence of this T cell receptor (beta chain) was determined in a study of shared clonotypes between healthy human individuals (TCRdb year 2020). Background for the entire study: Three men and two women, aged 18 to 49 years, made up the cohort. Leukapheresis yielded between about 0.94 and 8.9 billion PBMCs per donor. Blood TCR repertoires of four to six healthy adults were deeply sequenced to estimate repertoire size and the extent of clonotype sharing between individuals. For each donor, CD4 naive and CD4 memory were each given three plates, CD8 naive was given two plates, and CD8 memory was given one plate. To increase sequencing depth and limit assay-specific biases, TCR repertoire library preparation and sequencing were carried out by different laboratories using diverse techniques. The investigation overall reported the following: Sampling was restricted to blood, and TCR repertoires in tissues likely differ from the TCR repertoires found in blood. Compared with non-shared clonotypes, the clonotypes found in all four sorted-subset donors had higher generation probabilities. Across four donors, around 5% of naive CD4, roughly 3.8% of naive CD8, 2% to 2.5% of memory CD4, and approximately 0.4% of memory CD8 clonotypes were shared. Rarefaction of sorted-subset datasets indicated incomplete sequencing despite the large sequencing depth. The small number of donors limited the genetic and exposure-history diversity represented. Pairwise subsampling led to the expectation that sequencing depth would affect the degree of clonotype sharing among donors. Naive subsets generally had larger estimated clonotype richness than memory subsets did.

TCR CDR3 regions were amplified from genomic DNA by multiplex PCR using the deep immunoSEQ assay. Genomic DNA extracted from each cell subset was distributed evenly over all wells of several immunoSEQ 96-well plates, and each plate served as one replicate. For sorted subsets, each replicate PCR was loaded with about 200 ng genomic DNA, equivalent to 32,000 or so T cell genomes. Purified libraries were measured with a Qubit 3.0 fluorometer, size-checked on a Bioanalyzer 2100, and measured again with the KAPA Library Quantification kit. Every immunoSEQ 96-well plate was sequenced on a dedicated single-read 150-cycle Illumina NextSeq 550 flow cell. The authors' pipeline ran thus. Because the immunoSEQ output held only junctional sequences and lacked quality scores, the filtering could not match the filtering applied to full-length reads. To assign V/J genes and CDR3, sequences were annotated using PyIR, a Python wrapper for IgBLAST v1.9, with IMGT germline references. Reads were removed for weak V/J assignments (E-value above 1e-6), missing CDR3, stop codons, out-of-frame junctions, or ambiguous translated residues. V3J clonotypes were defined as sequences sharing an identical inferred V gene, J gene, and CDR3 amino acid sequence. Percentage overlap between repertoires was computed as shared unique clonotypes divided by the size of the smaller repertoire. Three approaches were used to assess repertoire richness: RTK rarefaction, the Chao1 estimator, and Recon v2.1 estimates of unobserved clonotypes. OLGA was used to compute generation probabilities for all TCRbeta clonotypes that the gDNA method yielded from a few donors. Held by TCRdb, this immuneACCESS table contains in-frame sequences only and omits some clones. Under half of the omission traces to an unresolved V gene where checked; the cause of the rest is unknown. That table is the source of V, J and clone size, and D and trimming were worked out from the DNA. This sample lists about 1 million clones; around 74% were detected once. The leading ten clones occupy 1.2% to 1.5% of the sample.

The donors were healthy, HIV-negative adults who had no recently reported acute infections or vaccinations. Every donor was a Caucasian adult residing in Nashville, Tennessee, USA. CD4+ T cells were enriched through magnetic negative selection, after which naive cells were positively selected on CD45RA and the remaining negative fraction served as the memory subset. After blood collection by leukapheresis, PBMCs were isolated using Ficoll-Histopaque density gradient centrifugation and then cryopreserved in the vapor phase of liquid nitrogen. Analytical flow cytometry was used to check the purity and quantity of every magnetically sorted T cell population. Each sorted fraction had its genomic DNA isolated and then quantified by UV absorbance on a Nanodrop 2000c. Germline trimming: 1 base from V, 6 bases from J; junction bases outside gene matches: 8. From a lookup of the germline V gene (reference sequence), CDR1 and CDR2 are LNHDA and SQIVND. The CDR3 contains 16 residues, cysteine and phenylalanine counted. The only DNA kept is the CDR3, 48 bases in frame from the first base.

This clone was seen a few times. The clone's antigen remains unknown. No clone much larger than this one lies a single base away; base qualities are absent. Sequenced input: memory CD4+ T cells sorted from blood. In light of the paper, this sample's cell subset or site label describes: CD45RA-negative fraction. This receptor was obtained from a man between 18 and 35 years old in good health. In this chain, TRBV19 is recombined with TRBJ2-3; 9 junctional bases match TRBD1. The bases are TGTGCCAGTAGTATAGTGGGACAGGGCGATCGGGATACGCAGTATTTT. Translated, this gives CASSIVGQGDRDTQYF.